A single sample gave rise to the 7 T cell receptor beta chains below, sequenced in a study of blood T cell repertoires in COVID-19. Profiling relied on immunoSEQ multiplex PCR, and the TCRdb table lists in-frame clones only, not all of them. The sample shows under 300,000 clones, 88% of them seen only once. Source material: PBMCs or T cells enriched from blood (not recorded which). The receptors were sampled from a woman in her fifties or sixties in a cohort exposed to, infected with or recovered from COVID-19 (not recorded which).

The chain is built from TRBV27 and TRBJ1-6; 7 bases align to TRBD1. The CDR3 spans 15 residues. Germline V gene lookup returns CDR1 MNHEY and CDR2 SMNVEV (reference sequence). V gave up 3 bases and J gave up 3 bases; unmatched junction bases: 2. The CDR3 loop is CASSFGQDYNSPLHF. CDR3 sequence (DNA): TGTGCCAGCAGTTTCGGACAGGACTATAATTCACCCCTCCACTTT.

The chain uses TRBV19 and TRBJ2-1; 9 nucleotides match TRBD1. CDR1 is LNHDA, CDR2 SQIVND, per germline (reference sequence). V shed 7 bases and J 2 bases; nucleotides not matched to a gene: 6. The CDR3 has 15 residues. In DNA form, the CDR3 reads TGTGCCAGTATGGGGGGACAGGGCACCTACAATGAGCAGTTCTTC. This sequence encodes CASMGGQGTYNEQFF.

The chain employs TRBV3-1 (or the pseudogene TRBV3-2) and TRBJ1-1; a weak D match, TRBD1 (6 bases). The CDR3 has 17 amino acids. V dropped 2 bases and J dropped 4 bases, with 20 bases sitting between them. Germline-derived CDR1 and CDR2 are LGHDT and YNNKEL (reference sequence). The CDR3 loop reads CASSQPEGRGRGTEAFF. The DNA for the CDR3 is TGTGCCAGCAGCCAACCCGAGGGCAGGGGCAGAGGCACTGAAGCTTTCTTT.

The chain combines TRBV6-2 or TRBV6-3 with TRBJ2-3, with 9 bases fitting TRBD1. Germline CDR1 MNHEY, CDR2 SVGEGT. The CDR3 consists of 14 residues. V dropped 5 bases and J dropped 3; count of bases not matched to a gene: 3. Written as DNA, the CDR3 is TGTGCCAGCAGTCGGACAGGGGAAACAGATACGCAGTATTTT. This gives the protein CASSRTGETDTQYF.

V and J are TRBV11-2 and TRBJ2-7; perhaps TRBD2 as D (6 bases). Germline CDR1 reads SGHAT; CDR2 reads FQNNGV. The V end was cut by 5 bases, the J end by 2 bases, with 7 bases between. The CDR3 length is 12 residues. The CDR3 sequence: CASSPGAYEQYF. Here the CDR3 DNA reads TGTGCCAGCAGCCCGGGGGCCTACGAGCAGTACTTC.

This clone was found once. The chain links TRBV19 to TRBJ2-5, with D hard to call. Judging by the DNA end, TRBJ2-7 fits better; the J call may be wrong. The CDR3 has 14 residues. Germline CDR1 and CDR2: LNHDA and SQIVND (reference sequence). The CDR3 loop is CASSRAGTAYEQYF. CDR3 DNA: TGTGCCAGTAGTAGGGCAGGAACGGCCTACGAGCAGTACTTC.

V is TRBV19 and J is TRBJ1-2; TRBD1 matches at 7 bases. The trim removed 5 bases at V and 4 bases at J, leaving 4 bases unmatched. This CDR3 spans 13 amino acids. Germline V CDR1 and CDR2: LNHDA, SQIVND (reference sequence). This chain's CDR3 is CASSVRDSYGYTF. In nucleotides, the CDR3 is TGTGCCAGTAGTGTCCGGGACAGCTATGGCTACACCTTC.